The 21 T cell receptor beta chains below come from one sample, sequenced in a study of early T cells in non-severe SARS-CoV-2 infection (dated by TCRdb to the early 2020s). Library preparation was by 5' RACE. Data came from a NextSeq 500. TCRdb took the public reads, trimmed them with fastp at Q25, ran MiXCR for clone calling and kept in-frame beta chains. Entries are consolidated by CDR3 protein sequence, retaining the most common genes and DNA. This sample is represented by 69,000 or so distinct CDR3 sequences; roughly a tenth of them were singletons. The ten biggest clones cover under 7% of the sample. Sequenced input: whole blood. These receptors originate from an adult who was a healthcare worker with PCR-confirmed SARS-CoV-2 infection or an uninfected control (not recorded which).

Relative to its sample, this clonotype is medium-sized. This CDR3 is CSALPGQERYEQYF. DNA of the CDR3: TGCAGTGCGCTACCGGGACAGGAGCGGTACGAGCAGTACTTC. The chain couples TRBV20-1 to TRBJ2-7; 8 nucleotides agree with TRBD1. The CDR3 has 14 residues. V lost 6 bases and J lost 4; bases outside the gene matches: 11. Germline values: CDR1 DFQATT, CDR2 SNEGSKA (reference sequence).

The V call is TRBV4-2, the J call TRBJ1-2, with 7 bases aligning to TRBD1. The CDR3 covers 16 residues. V was clipped by 1 base and J by 8 bases; unmatched bases: 13. The V gene's germline CDR1 is LGHNA and CDR2 YNFKEQ. CDR3: CASSQASTGTTHGYTF. CDR3 sequence (DNA): TGTGCCAGCAGCCAAGCATCGACAGGGACTACTCACGGCTACACCTTC.

Remarks on this clonotype: This could be a read error, since a much larger clone is one nucleotide away. The V and J genes are TRBV29-1 and TRBJ2-2; weak D call: TRBD2 (5 bases). The CDR3 runs 13 residues. Germline-derived CDR1 and CDR2 are SQVTM and ANQGSEA. CDR3 sequence (DNA): TGCAGCGTTGCGAACGCAGGAGCTGGGGAGCTGATTTTT. Its translation is CSVANAGAGELIF.

J is TRBJ2-3 and V is TRBV20-1; D gene uncertain. The V end was cut by 5 bases, the J end by 6 bases, with 9 bases between. CDR3 length: 11 residues. CDR1 DFQATT and CDR2 SNEGSKA come from the germline V gene (reference sequence). CDR3 region: CSALSWDTQYF. The DNA of the CDR3 is TGCAGTGCTCTTAGCTGGGATACGCAGTATTTT.

Ten or more counts support this clonotype. The chain has TRBV11-3 and TRBJ2-2, with 9 bases fitting TRBD1. In germline, CDR1 is SGHNT, CDR2 YENEEA. Trimming removed 5 bases from V and 5 bases from J; junction bases left unmatched: 6. CDR3 length: 15 amino acids. The CDR3 DNA sequence: TGTGCCAGCAGCCGGGGGACAGGGCCGACCGGGGAGCTGTTTTTT. Translating gives CASSRGTGPTGELFF.

This sequence joins TRBV3-1 and TRBJ2-5, with unresolved D. The germline gives CDR1 LGHDT, CDR2 YNNKEL (reference sequence). V lost 1 base, J lost 5 bases, and 2 bases lay in between. This CDR3 has 11 amino acids. In DNA form, the CDR3 reads TGTGCCAGCAGCCAAGCCGAGACCCAGTACTTC. This codes for CASSQAETQYF.

This clonotype was seen more than once but under ten times. The J gene is TRBJ2-2, the V gene TRBV5-4; D tentatively reads TRBD1 or TRBD2 (5 bases each). CDR1 SGHNT and CDR2 YYREEE come from the germline V gene (reference sequence). The CDR3 runs to 15 residues. V was cut by 4 bases and J by 2 bases, with 12 bases left in between. The CDR3 sequence: CASSTGTRNTGELFF. DNA of the CDR3: TGTGCCAGCAGCACCGGGACCAGAAACACCGGGGAGCTGTTTTTT.

This clonotype was counted at least ten times. The CDR3 bases are TGCGCCAGCAGCTTGGCGACGGGGGTCCCCACAGATACGCAGTATTTT. It specifies CASSLATGVPTDTQYF. The chain uses TRBV5-1 and TRBJ2-3; possible D gene TRBD2, 6 bases. Trimming pared 0 bases from V and 2 bases from J, leaving 13 bases between. Germline CDR1 is SGHRS and CDR2 is YFSETQ. The CDR3 contains 16 residues.

The chain is built from TRBV24-1 and TRBJ1-1; possibly TRBD1 for D (6 bases). Trimming pared 3 bases from V and 4 bases from J, leaving 11 bases between. CDR1 KGHDR and CDR2 SFDVKD come from the germline V gene. CDR3 length: 14 residues. CDR3 nucleotide sequence: TGTGCCACCAGTGATGGAACAGGGTCCACTGAAGCTTTCTTT. This sequence encodes CATSDGTGSTEAFF.

V usage is TRBV5-1 and J usage is TRBJ2-2; TRBD2 matches 12 bases. Trimming removed 5 bases from V and 1 base from J; junction bases left unmatched: 6. In germline, CDR1 is SGHRS, CDR2 YFSETQ. This CDR3 contains 17 residues. This CDR3 reads CASSLLAGGRNTGELFF. Written as DNA, the CDR3 is TGCGCCAGCAGTCTACTAGCGGGAGGCCGGAACACCGGGGAGCTGTTTTTT. The full variable domain, with the rest looked up from reference TRBV5-1 and TRBJ2-2, is KAGVTQTPRYLIKTRGQQVTLSCSPISGHRSVSWYQQTPGQGLQFLFEYFSETQRNKGNFPGRFSGRQFSNSRSEMNVSTLELGDSALYLCASSLLAGGRNTGELFFGEGSRLTVL.

CDR3 protein: CASSSYPISGANVLTF. The DNA of the CDR3 is TGCGCCAGCAGCTCCTACCCCATCTCTGGGGCCAACGTCCTGACTTTC. The chain couples TRBV5-1 to TRBJ2-6, with no clear D. Germline V gene sequence: CDR1 SGHRS, CDR2 YFSETQ. This CDR3 contains 16 residues. V was pared by 3 bases and J by 0 bases, with 10 bases between.

The rearrangement uses TRBV29-1 and TRBJ2-5, with a tentative D call TRBD2 (6 bases). Germline CDR1 is SQVTM and CDR2 is ANQGSEA. The CDR3 runs 17 residues. Between the trimmed V and J ends, which lost 2 bases and 1 base, there was a span of 20 bases. The CDR3 DNA reads as TGCAGCGTTGAATTAGTTCCCCGGGGGTTGAGCCAAGAGACCCAGTACTTC. It encodes CSVELVPRGLSQETQYF.

This chain joins TRBV30 and TRBJ2-3; 8 nucleotides match TRBD1. With V trimmed by 1 base and J by 1 base, 7 bases remained unmatched. CDR1 is GTSNPN and CDR2 is SVGIG in the germline V gene (reference sequence). This CDR3 comprises 16 residues. Here the CDR3 reads CAWSETGAVRTDTQYF. The CDR3 bases are TGTGCCTGGAGTGAGACAGGGGCTGTGCGCACAGATACGCAGTATTTT.

V and J are TRBV11-2 and TRBJ2-7, with 8 bases lining up with TRBD1. The CDR3 has 15 amino acids. The germline gives CDR1 SGHAT, CDR2 FQNNGV. V shed 5 bases, J shed 2 bases, and the junction held 8 bases outside the gene matches. This CDR3 is CASSGLTGAPYEQYF. In DNA form, the CDR3 reads TGTGCCAGCAGCGGACTGACAGGGGCCCCCTACGAGCAGTACTTC.

This chain joins TRBV5-1 and TRBJ2-2, with TRBD2 matching 8 bases. CDR1 and CDR2 (germline): SGHRS, YFSETQ. Trimming cost V 2 bases and J 2 bases; bases outside gene matches: 2. The CDR3 length is 15 residues. The CDR3, as DNA: TGCGCCAGCAGCTTTAGCGGGGTTAACACCGGGGAGCTGTTTTTT. The encoded protein is CASSFSGVNTGELFF.

In regard to this clonotype: A much more abundant neighbour one base away suggests this may be a read error. V and J are TRBV5-5 and TRBJ2-3, with a possible D match to TRBD1 (5 bases). This CDR3 is 14 amino acids long. Germline CDR1 is SGHKS and CDR2 is YYEKEE (reference sequence). Written as DNA, the CDR3 is TGTGCCAACAGCCTTATGACAGGCACAGATACGCAGTATTTT. The encoded protein is CANSLMTGTDTQYF.

The table lists this clonotype with a few counts. This sequence joins TRBV20-1 and TRBJ2-7; 7 nucleotides agree with TRBD1. CDR1 is DFQATT, CDR2 SNEGSKA, per germline (reference sequence). V gave up 2 bases and J gave up 6 bases; unmatched junction bases: 10. CDR3 length: 14 residues. The CDR3 reads CSARPYRGLGEQYF. For the CDR3, the DNA is TGCAGTGCTAGACCGTACAGGGGCCTGGGCGAGCAGTACTTC.

In its sample, this clonotype was seen a few times. The rearrangement links TRBV7-6 to TRBJ2-2; a weak D match, TRBD2 (7 bases). Trimming took off 5 bases at V and 4 bases at J, with 20 bases between the two ends. The CDR3 sequence is 17 residues long. CDR1 is SGHVS, CDR2 FNYEAQ, per germline. CDR3 residues: CASSPSGTGGGTGELFF. The CDR3 coding sequence is TGTGCCAGCAGCCCCTCGGGAACGGGGGGCGGCACCGGGGAGCTGTTTTTT.

This clonotype was found many times. This sequence joins TRBV28 and TRBJ2-3, with D perhaps TRBD1 or TRBD2 (5 bases each). V lost 10 bases to trimming and J lost 7 bases, with 24 bases between them. The CDR3 has 15 residues. The germline V gene encodes CDR1 MDHEN and CDR2 SYDVKM. CDR3 nucleotides: TGTGCCACCAACTTCTTGGGACGCCCGCTTTATACGCAGTATTTT. This encodes CATNFLGRPLYTQYF.

The CDR3 here is CASSLFYEQFF. CDR3 nucleotide sequence: TGTGCCAGCAGTTTATTTTATGAGCAGTTCTTC. The chain is built from TRBV28 and TRBJ2-1; no definite D call. Trimming cost V 1 base and J 8 bases, with 3 bases left between them. The V gene's germline CDR1 is MDHEN and CDR2 SYDVKM. This CDR3 contains 11 residues.

This clonotype showed up just a few times. The gene calls are TRBV7-3 and TRBJ2-2, with a weak D call TRBD2 (5 bases). CDR1 and CDR2 (germline): SGHTA, FQGTGA. The V end lost 6 bases, the J end lost 4 bases, and 12 bases lay between the germline ends. The CDR3 loop spans 14 amino acids. Here the CDR3 reads CASRWGSGTGELFF. CDR3 sequence (DNA): TGTGCCAGCAGGTGGGGAAGCGGCACCGGGGAGCTGTTTTTT.